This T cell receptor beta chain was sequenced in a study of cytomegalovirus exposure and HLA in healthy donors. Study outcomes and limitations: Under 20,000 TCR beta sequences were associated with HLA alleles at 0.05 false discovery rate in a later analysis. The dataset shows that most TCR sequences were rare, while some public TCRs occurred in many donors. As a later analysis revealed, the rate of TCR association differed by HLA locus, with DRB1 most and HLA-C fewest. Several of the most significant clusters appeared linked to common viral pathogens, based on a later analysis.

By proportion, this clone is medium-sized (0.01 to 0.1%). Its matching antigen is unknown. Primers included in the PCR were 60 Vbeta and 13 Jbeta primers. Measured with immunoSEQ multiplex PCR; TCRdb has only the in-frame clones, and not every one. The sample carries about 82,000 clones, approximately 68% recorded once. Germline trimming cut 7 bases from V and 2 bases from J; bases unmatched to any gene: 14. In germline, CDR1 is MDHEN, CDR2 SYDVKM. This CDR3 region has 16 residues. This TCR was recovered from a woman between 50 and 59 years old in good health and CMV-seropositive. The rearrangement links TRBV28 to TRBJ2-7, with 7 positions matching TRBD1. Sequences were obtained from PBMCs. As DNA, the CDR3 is TGTGCCAGCACTCCAGTCCCTTCGACAGGGACCTACGAGCAGTACTTC. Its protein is CASTPVPSTGTYEQYF. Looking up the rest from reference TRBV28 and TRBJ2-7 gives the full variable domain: DVKVTQSSRYLVKRTGEKVFLECVQDMDHENMFWYRQDPGLGLRLIYFSYDVKMKEKGDIPEGYSVSREKKERFSLILESASTNQTSMYLCASTPVPSTGTYEQYFGPGTRLTVT.